The present T cell receptor (beta chain) was sequenced within a study of shared clonotypes between healthy human individuals. Findings of the study overall: It was the non-shared clonotypes that had lower generation probabilities than clonotypes shared by all four donors.

The CDR3 extends over 13 amino acids. With 0 bases removed from V and 5 bases from J, the gap between germline ends came to 8 bases. CDR1 and CDR2 (germline): SGHRS, YFSETQ. Sequenced by immunoSEQ multiplex PCR; TCRdb stores in-frame clones only, minus some. Of about 1.9 million clones listed, around 93% are singletons. This clone appeared a single time. Antigen: not known. Selected positively for CCR7 and CD45RO-negative, naive CD8 cells excluded terminally differentiated effector memory CD45RA+ cells. The receptor was derived from a man between 18 and 29 years old in good health. Some clones in this sample may be carry-over from other donors' samples. Sequencing input: naive CD8+ T cells from PBMCs. The chain couples TRBV5-1 to TRBJ1-1; D gene ambiguous. CDR3: CASSLAVATEAFF. The CDR3 DNA reads as TGCGCCAGCAGCTTGGCGGTAGCAACTGAAGCTTTCTTT.